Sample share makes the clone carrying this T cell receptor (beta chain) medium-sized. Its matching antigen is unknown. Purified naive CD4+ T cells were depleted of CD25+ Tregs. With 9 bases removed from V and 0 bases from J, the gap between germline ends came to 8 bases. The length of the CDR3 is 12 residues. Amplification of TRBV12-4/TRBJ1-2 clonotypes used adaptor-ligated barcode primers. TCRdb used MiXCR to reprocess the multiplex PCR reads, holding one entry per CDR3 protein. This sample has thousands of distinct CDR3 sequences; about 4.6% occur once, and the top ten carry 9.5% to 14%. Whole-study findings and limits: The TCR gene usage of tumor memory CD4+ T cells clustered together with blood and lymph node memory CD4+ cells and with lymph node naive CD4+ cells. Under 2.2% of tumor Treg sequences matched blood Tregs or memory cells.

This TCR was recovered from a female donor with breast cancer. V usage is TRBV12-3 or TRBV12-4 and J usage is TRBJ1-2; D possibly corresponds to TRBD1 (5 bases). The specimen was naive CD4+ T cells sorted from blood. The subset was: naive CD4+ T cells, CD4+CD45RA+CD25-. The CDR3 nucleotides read TGTGCCAGACAGGTGCCTAACTATGGCTACACCTTC. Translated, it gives CARQVPNYGYTF.